This is a list of T cell receptor beta chains from one sample in a study of OX40 agonist ivuxolimab in advanced cancers. Only in-frame clones appear in the TCRdb table, and some are missing; sequencing was by immunoSEQ multiplex PCR. Found here are nearly 45,000 clones, 80% of them singletons; the top ten hold around 4%. This specimen was CD4+ or CD8+ T cells sorted from blood, taken in a trial of the OX40 agonist ivuxolimab. These receptors all stem from an adult with an advanced solid tumor such as melanoma, head and neck, liver or kidney cancer. CDR3s include the opening cysteine and the closing phenylalanine or tryptophan. Each record gives: D gene, clone size, J gene, V gene, CDR3 protein, CDR3 DNA. D genes are given only for firm matches. Clone size is not always given. Where it is, it says once, few, many or a class for expanded clones.

. . TRBJ1-1 TRBV6-4 CASSVGVDTEAFF TGTGCCAGCAGTGTGGGGGTAGACACTGAAGCTTTCTTT
. . TRBJ2-3 TRBV14 CASSQVSSQVFTDTQYF TGTGCCAGCAGCCAAGTAAGCTCACAGGTTTTCACAGATACGCAGTATTTT
. . TRBJ2-5 TRBV9 CASSPRREETQYF TGTGCCAGCAGCCCTCGGCGGGAAGAGACCCAGTACTTC
. . TRBJ2-5 TRBV19 CASRGGGEETQYF TGTGCCAGTAGAGGGGGTGGGGAAGAGACCCAGTACTTC
. . TRBJ2-7 TRBV20-1 CSAGSGYEQYF TGCAGTGCTGGCAGCGGCTACGAGCAGTACTTC
. . TRBJ2-7 TRBV5-1 CASNRVESYEQYF TGCGCCAGCAACAGGGTAGAGTCCTACGAGCAGTACTTC
. . TRBJ1-3 TRBV7-2 CASSSQNSGNTIYF TGTGCCAGCAGCTCCCAAAACTCTGGAAACACCATATATTTT
TRBD1 . TRBJ2-3 TRBV10-3 CAISETGQTTDTQYF TGTGCCATCAGTGAGACGGGACAGACGACAGATACGCAGTATTTT
TRBD1 . TRBJ2-5 TRBV7-3 CASSKTGVQETQYF TGTGCCAGCAGCAAAACAGGGGTTCAAGAGACCCAGTACTTC
. . TRBJ2-1 TRBV4-3 CASSQDEGYEQFF TGCGCCAGCAGCCAAGACGAGGGCTATGAGCAGTTCTTC
. few TRBJ2-2 TRBV30 CAWNGGTYTGELFF TGTGCCTGGAACGGCGGGACATACACCGGGGAGCTGTTTTTT
TRBD1 . TRBJ1-5 TRBV19 CASSIRDRENQPQHF TGTGCCAGTAGTATCAGGGACAGGGAGAATCAGCCCCAGCATTTT
. . TRBJ2-7 TRBV6-1 CASIPDSYYEQYF TGTGCCAGCATACCGGACAGTTACTACGAGCAGTACTTC
TRBD2 few TRBJ2-7 TRBV19 CASSFLGEGEQYF TGTGCCAGTAGTTTCTTAGGGGAGGGCGAGCAGTACTTC
. . TRBJ1-2 TRBV4-1 CASSQEAPGHPPGGYTF TGCGCCAGCAGCCAAGAAGCACCGGGCCACCCTCCAGGAGGCTACACCTTC
TRBD2 . TRBJ2-2 TRBV18 CASSPASGRRVTGELFF TGTGCCAGCTCACCAGCTAGCGGGAGACGTGTCACCGGGGAGCTGTTTTTT
TRBD1 . TRBJ2-6 TRBV5-1 CASSSGTGVGFDPGANVLTF TGCGCCAGCAGCTCCGGGACAGGGGTCGGTTTTGATCCTGGGGCCAACGTCCTGACTTTC
. . TRBJ2-7 TRBV10-3 CATRSPGEQYF TGTGCCACCCGGTCCCCCGGCGAGCAGTACTTC
. . TRBJ1-2 TRBV18 CASSPPQSSSNYGYTF TGTGCCAGCTCACCACCGCAGAGTTCCTCTAACTATGGCTACACCTTC
TRBD2 . TRBJ2-1 TRBV4-3 CASSQERLAAWNEQFF TGCGCCAGCAGCCAAGAAAGACTAGCCGCTTGGAATGAGCAGTTCTTC
. few TRBJ1-6 TRBV28 CASSPPGLGLVNSPLHF TGTGCCAGCAGTCCACCTGGGTTGGGGTTGGTAAATTCACCCCTCCACTTT
. . TRBJ1-1 TRBV7-6 CASSLLRNTEAFF TGTGCCAGCAGCTTACTTCGGAACACTGAAGCTTTCTTT
. . TRBJ2-5 TRBV7-2 CASSFNLLQETQYF TGTGCCAGCAGCTTTAACTTGCTGCAAGAGACCCAGTACTTC
. . TRBJ2-1 TRBV6-6 CASSRDVGGNQFF TGTGCCAGCAGTCGCGACGTAGGCGGCAACCAGTTCTTC
TRBD1 . TRBJ2-2 TRBV6-1 CASRPGTGTAGELFF TGTGCCAGCAGACCCGGGACAGGGACGGCCGGGGAGCTGTTTTTT
. . TRBJ1-4 TRBV4-3 CASSQEEGKSEKLFF TGCGCCAGCAGCCAAGAGGAGGGGAAAAGTGAAAAACTGTTTTTT
. . TRBJ1-2 TRBV5-6 CASTPLTGGMDTF TGTGCCAGCACCCCACTGACAGGCGGCATGGATACCTTC
. . TRBJ2-7 TRBV5-1 CASSKLEGAYEQYF TGCGCCAGCAGCAAACTAGAGGGGGCCTACGAGCAGTACTTC
. . TRBJ1-1 TRBV4-2 CASSQRLINTEAFF TGTGCCAGCAGCCAGCGGCTGATTAACACTGAAGCTTTCTTT
TRBD2 . TRBJ2-7 TRBV28 CASTPSGAYEQYF TGTGCCAGCACCCCAAGCGGGGCCTACGAGCAGTACTTC
. . TRBJ2-5 TRBV5-4 CASSLRTTQETQYF TGTGCCAGCAGCTTGAGGACGACCCAAGAGACCCAGTACTTC
. . TRBJ1-1 TRBV7-6 CASSPTGDTEAFF TGTGCCAGCAGCCCGACGGGGGACACTGAAGCTTTCTTT
. . TRBJ1-4 TRBV7-2 CASRQDSGFNEKLFF TGTGCCAGCAGACAAGACAGCGGGTTTAATGAAAAACTGTTTTTT
TRBD1 . TRBJ2-7 TRBV7-2 CASSARDSYEQYF TGTGCCAGCAGCGCCAGGGACAGCTACGAGCAGTACTTC
. . TRBJ2-4 TRBV5-1 CASSLRAGTGIQYF TGCGCCAGCAGCTTGCGGGCCGGCACTGGCATTCAGTACTTC
. . TRBJ1-2 TRBV7-2 CASSLGTIREGGYTF TGTGCCAGCAGCTTAGGGACCATCCGCGAAGGTGGCTACACCTTC
. . TRBJ2-1 TRBV6-1 CASSDVGAGNEQFF TGTGCCAGCAGTGACGTGGGAGCGGGCAATGAGCAGTTCTTC
. few TRBJ2-7 TRBV28 CATQGFSEQYF TGTGCCACCCAGGGTTTTAGTGAGCAGTACTTC
TRBD1 . TRBJ1-6 TRBV30 CAWSADRGRSGHNSPLHF TGTGCCTGGAGTGCGGACAGGGGGCGATCGGGCCATAATTCACCCCTCCACTTT
. . TRBJ2-3 TRBV5-1 CASSFQLTPTDTQYF TGCGCCAGCAGCTTTCAGCTAACTCCCACAGATACGCAGTATTTT
. once TRBJ1-1 TRBV19 CASSGSGVLTAFF TGTGCCAGTAGTGGGTCAGGGGTCTTAACGGCTTTCTTT
. once TRBJ2-1 TRBV11-2 CASSQRMGEQFF TGTGCCAGCAGCCAACGGATGGGGGAGCAGTTCTTC
. . TRBJ2-2 TRBV12-5 CASGLAPTFKEVNTGELFF TGTGCTAGTGGTTTGGCCCCAACTTTCAAGGAGGTAAACACCGGGGAGCTGTTTTTT